Each of the 8 T cell receptor beta chains below was sequenced from the same sample in a study of molecular identifiers for immune sequencing clone quantification. Via MiXCR, TCRdb re-called the PCR reads, giving one row per CDR3 protein. The profile shows about 630,000 distinct CDR3 sequences, 25% of them singletons. Sample: naive CD8+ T cells from blood, with Jurkat cell RNA spiked in. Described subset: FACS-sorted CD8+CD4-CCR7+CD45RA+ naive T cells. The receptors were gathered from a human donor in good health. Some libraries in this study had Jurkat cell RNA spiked in.

Remarks on this clonotype: A much larger clone differs from this one at a single base, so this may be a read error. The V call is TRBV5-3, the J call TRBJ2-7, with D possibly TRBD1 on 5 matching bases. TRBV5-3 is identified as an open reading frame with a role that is uncertain. The CDR3 length is 13 residues. V was cut by 9 bases and J by 3 bases, with 16 bases left in between. The chain's CDR3 is CAISWVQGYEQYF. CDR3 in DNA: TGTGCCATCTCCTGGGTCCAGGGCTACGAGCAGTACTTC.

This clonotype has just a few counts. The chain has TRBV6-5 and TRBJ2-3, with D possibly being TRBD1 (5 bases). The germline CDR1 and CDR2 sequences are MNHEY and SVGAGI. V shed 4 bases and J shed 3 bases, with 11 bases lying between them. The CDR3 contains 14 residues. CDR3 sequence reads: CASSFGRVTDTQYF. The DNA for the CDR3 is TGTGCCAGCAGTTTTGGCAGGGTAACAGATACGCAGTATTTT.

This clonotype was counted only a few times. This chain joins TRBV4-1 and TRBJ1-1; the match to TRBD1 covers 7 bases. The germline CDR1 and CDR2 sequences are MGHRA and YSYEKL. CDR3 length: 13 amino acids. With V trimmed by 3 bases and J by 7 bases, 5 bases remained unmatched. The CDR3 DNA reads TGCGCCAGCAGCCACGCACAGGGGAGTGAAGCTTTCTTT. Its translation: CASSHAQGSEAFF.

As regards this clonotype: This may stem from a read error, because a much larger clone lies one nucleotide away. This sequence joins TRBV12-5 and TRBJ2-1; perhaps D is TRBD1 or TRBD2 (5 bases each). The germline V and J ends were trimmed by 5 bases and 2 bases, with 13 bases remaining between them. The length of the CDR3 is 15 residues. Germline values: CDR1 LGHNT, CDR2 FRNRAP. The CDR3 nucleotides are TGTGCTAGTGGTATCGACGGGGCACCCTACAATGAGCAGTTCTTC. Protein sequence: CASGIDGAPYNEQFF. The full variable domain, with the rest looked up from reference TRBV12-5 and TRBJ2-1, is DARVTQTPRHKVTEMGQEVTMRCQPILGHNTVFWYRQTMMQGLELLAYFRNRAPLDDSGMPKDRFSAEMPDATLATLKIQPSEPRDSAVYFCASGIDGAPYNEQFFGPGTRLTVL.

This chain uses TRBV27 with TRBJ2-1; 7 bases line up with TRBD2. CDR1 and CDR2 (germline): MNHEY, SMNVEV (reference sequence). V dropped 7 bases and J dropped 8; count of bases not matched to a gene: 8. The length of the CDR3 is 13 residues. The CDR3 DNA reads TGTGCCAGCAAAGTGGGGACTAACTATGAGCAGTTCTTC. This codes for CASKVGTNYEQFF.

This clonotype was counted ten times or more. The V call is TRBV11-2, the J call TRBJ2-6, with 10 positions matching TRBD1. There are 17 residues in the CDR3. V was clipped by 8 bases and J by 0 bases; unmatched bases: 7. Germline values: CDR1 SGHAT, CDR2 FQNNGV. The CDR3 nucleotides read TGTGCCAGCCGGGACAGGGGAGATGGCTCTGGGGCCAACGTCCTGACTTTC. Translation: CASRDRGDGSGANVLTF.

This clonotype was detected ten times or more. A much larger clone lies one base from this, so it may be a read error. The chain is built from TRBV7-9 and TRBJ2-7, with a possible D match to TRBD1 (6 bases). V lost 5 bases and J lost 3, with 11 bases in between. Germline CDR1 and CDR2: SEHNR and FQNEAQ (reference sequence). The CDR3 covers 13 residues. CDR3 in amino acids: CASSPRDNYEQYF. The DNA of the CDR3 is TGTGCCAGCAGCCCCCGGGACAACTACGAGCAGTACTTC.

The rearrangement joins TRBV18 to TRBJ2-5; 10 nucleotides match TRBD2. Germline trimming cut 6 bases from V and 9 bases from J; bases unmatched to any gene: 19. This CDR3 contains 17 residues. The germline V gene has CDR1 KGHSH and CDR2 LQKENI. The CDR3 region is CASSLAGGSRNQAPQYF. The CDR3 DNA is TGTGCCAGCTCGTTAGCGGGGGGCTCAAGGAACCAAGCGCCCCAGTACTTC.